These T cell receptor beta chains were read from a single sample in a study of blood T cell repertoires in COVID-19. TCRdb keeps only in-frame clones here, not all; method: immunoSEQ multiplex PCR. This table has about 200,000 clones, about 88% appearing once. Sequencing was carried out using peripheral blood. The receptors shown here come from a man aged 18 to 30 with active or convalescent COVID-19. CDR3s include the opening cysteine and the closing phenylalanine or tryptophan. A D gene is named only where the DNA matches it firmly.

D gene: .; J gene: TRBJ2-3; V gene: TRBV2; CDR3 DNA: TGTGCCAGCAGTCTCGGCCCCACCCAGGGGGATACGCAGTATTTT; CDR3 protein: CASSLGPTQGDTQYF
D gene: .; J gene: TRBJ1-2; V gene: TRBV18; CDR3 DNA: TGTGCCAGCTCACCATCGGTTCAGGGTAACTATGGCTACACCTTC; CDR3 protein: CASSPSVQGNYGYTF
D gene: .; J gene: TRBJ1-1; V gene: TRBV4-2; CDR3 DNA: TGTGCCAGCAGGGGAGACGCGTATGAAGCTTTCTTT; CDR3 protein: CASRGDAYEAFF
D gene: TRBD1; J gene: TRBJ2-7; V gene: TRBV30; CDR3 DNA: TGTGCCTGGAGTCCCCATTACCGTAGGACAGGCTCCTACGAGCAGTACTTC; CDR3 protein: CAWSPHYRRTGSYEQYF
D gene: .; J gene: TRBJ2-3; V gene: TRBV12-3/TRBV12-4; CDR3 DNA: TGTGCCAGCAGTTTGTGGGACTTGGATACGCAGTATTTT; CDR3 protein: CASSLWDLDTQYF
D gene: .; J gene: TRBJ2-6; V gene: TRBV19; CDR3 DNA: TGTGCCAGTAGTATAGTCGCGGGTACCGGGGCCAACGTCCTGACTTTC; CDR3 protein: CASSIVAGTGANVLTF
D gene: .; J gene: TRBJ2-7; V gene: TRBV7-2; CDR3 DNA: TGTGCCAGCAGCCCCGGACCAGGGGACGAGCAGTACTTC; CDR3 protein: CASSPGPGDEQYF
D gene: TRBD1; J gene: TRBJ1-4; V gene: TRBV29-1; CDR3 DNA: TGCAGCGTTGCAGTAACAGGGGATTGGGAAAAACTGTTTTTT; CDR3 protein: CSVAVTGDWEKLFF
D gene: .; J gene: TRBJ2-7; V gene: TRBV27; CDR3 DNA: TGTGCCAGCAGTTGGGAAGCGGACTACGAGCAGTACTTC; CDR3 protein: CASSWEADYEQYF
D gene: .; J gene: TRBJ2-3; V gene: TRBV5-1; CDR3 DNA: TGCGCCAGCAGCTTAGACTTCACAGATACGCAGTATTTT; CDR3 protein: CASSLDFTDTQYF
D gene: TRBD2; J gene: TRBJ2-1; V gene: TRBV19; CDR3 DNA: TGTGCCAGTAGTTCTTATGCGGGAGGGCCCTACAATGAGCAGTTCTTC; CDR3 protein: CASSSYAGGPYNEQFF
D gene: .; J gene: TRBJ2-1; V gene: TRBV5-1; CDR3 DNA: TGCGCCAGCAGCTACGGGATGAGCTCCTACAATGAGCAGTTCTTC; CDR3 protein: CASSYGMSSYNEQFF